Listed here are 18 T cell receptor beta chains from one sample, sequenced in a study of regulatory and conventional T cells in RAG deficiency. Method: immunoSEQ multiplex PCR; TCRdb's copy keeps in-frame clones and lacks some. The data show approximately 30,000 clones, 95% to 96% seen once. Genomic DNA came from blood conventional CD4+ T cells gated CD25-low CD127-high. The data also belong to a second study, concerning regulatory T cells. That study reports: Amplification used 52 TRBV primers and 13 TRBJ primers.

The material sequenced was CD25- CD4+ T cells sorted from blood. The receptors here all came from a human donor in good health.

The chain has TRBV5-8 and TRBJ2-1, with D possibly matching TRBD1 (6 bases). In germline, CDR1 is SGHTS, CDR2 YDEGEE. This CDR3 comprises 16 residues. Deletions cut 3 bases from V and 0 bases from J, with 13 bases between. The CDR3 nucleotides read TGTGCCAGCAGCTCTCGACAGGACTTCTCCTACAATGAGCAGTTCTTC. Protein sequence: CASSSRQDFSYNEQFF.

The chain has TRBV5-1 and TRBJ2-5; TRBD2 matches 14 bases. The germline gives CDR1 SGHRS, CDR2 YFSETQ. The trim removed 4 bases at V and 5 bases at J, leaving 7 bases unmatched. The CDR3 contains 16 residues. Here the CDR3 DNA reads TGCGCCAGCAGCCCGACTAGCGGGGGGGCGTTCGAGACCCAGTACTTC. It yields the protein CASSPTSGGAFETQYF.

The V call is TRBV7-2, the J call TRBJ2-2; maybe TRBD1 (5 bases). V lost 8 bases to trimming and J lost 0 bases, with 19 bases between them. In germline, CDR1 is SGHTA, CDR2 FQGNSA. CDR3 size: 17 residues. CDR3 residues: CASDLGRAITNTGELFF. CDR3 nucleotide sequence: TGTGCCAGCGATTTAGGCAGGGCTATTACGAACACCGGGGAGCTGTTTTTT.

The chain has TRBV6-6 and TRBJ2-2, with TRBD2 matching 8 bases. The trim removed 5 bases at V and 7 bases at J, leaving 12 bases unmatched. The CDR3 runs 16 residues. The V gene's germline CDR1 is MNHNY and CDR2 SVGAGI (reference sequence). CDR3 residues: CASSQPAGERNGELFF. The CDR3 DNA reads TGTGCCAGCAGTCAACCAGCGGGAGAGCGGAACGGGGAGCTGTTTTTT.

V gene TRBV7-2 combines with J gene TRBJ1-5; D is unclear. Looked up from germline, CDR1 is SGHTA and CDR2 is FQGNSA. V was shortened by 1 base and J by 1 base, with 11 bases between the two germline ends. This CDR3 spans 16 amino acids. CDR3 in DNA: TGTGCCAGCAGCTTAGAAGTGGGCTCAAGCAATCAGCCCCAGCATTTT. It encodes CASSLEVGSSNQPQHF.

The chain couples TRBV4-1 to TRBJ2-7; 9 bases line up with TRBD1. This CDR3 is built from 15 residues. V lost 4 bases and J lost 1; bases outside the gene matches: 5. Germline V CDR1 and CDR2: MGHRA, YSYEKL. The CDR3 protein is CASSLTGTGSYEQYF. The CDR3 DNA sequence: TGCGCCAGCAGCCTGACCGGGACAGGGTCCTACGAGCAGTACTTC.

The chain couples TRBV21-1 to TRBJ2-3; the table's D gene call, TRBD1, was not cross checked with the DNA. TRBV21-1 is a known pseudogene. This CDR3 is 15 amino acids long. CDR3: CASSEGPEGADTQYF. The CDR3 bases are TGTGCCAGCAGCGAGGGACCCGAGGGGGCAGATACGCAGTATTTT.

This clone is a singleton in its sample. V and J are TRBV4-2 and TRBJ2-5; the match to TRBD2 covers 9 bases. Germline assignment: CDR1 LGHNA and CDR2 YNFKEQ. Trimming removed 0 bases from V and 4 bases from J; junction bases left unmatched: 9. The CDR3 totals 17 residues. In DNA, the CDR3 is TGTGCCAGCAGCCAAGAAGCGCTAGCGGGAAGGGGAGAGACCCAGTACTTC. This encodes CASSQEALAGRGETQYF.

This chain uses TRBV5-1 with TRBJ1-1; D not certain. From germline, CDR1 is SGHRS and CDR2 YFSETQ. V was pared by 5 bases and J by 1 base, with 9 bases between. The CDR3 consists of 13 residues. The CDR3 nucleotides read TGCGCCAGCAGTTGGGAGTCGAACACTGAAGCTTTCTTT. Its translation is CASSWESNTEAFF.

The sample holds one count of this clone. The V call is TRBV29-1, the J call TRBJ2-1; no clear D gene. This CDR3 comprises 12 residues. The V end lost 3 bases, the J end lost 4 bases, and 7 bases lay between the germline ends. Germline CDR1 reads SQVTM; CDR2 reads ANQGSEA. CDR3 DNA sequence: TGCAGCGTTGATAACGGTTACAATGAGCAGTTCTTC. Encoded protein: CSVDNGYNEQFF.

The chain couples TRBV5-1 to TRBJ1-6; no clear D gene. V was shortened by 4 bases and J by 5 bases, with 4 bases between the two germline ends. Germline loops: CDR1 SGHRS, CDR2 YFSETQ. This CDR3 is 12 amino acids long. The CDR3 is CASSLNNSPLHF. In nucleotides, the CDR3 is TGCGCCAGCAGCCTTAATAATTCACCCCTCCACTTT.

The chain carries TRBV6-5 and TRBJ1-2; possible D gene TRBD1, 6 bases. Trimming took 0 bases from V and 5 from J, leaving 16 bases between them. The CDR3 runs 16 residues. Germline loops: CDR1 MNHEY, CDR2 SVGAGI. CDR3 protein: CASSYSNGGGRYGYTF. The CDR3 DNA is TGTGCCAGCAGTTACTCGAACGGGGGCGGGAGGTATGGCTACACCTTC.

The gene calls are TRBV7-2 and TRBJ1-2; TRBD1 matches 7 bases. Per germline, CDR1 SGHTA and CDR2 FQGNSA. The V gene end was trimmed by 6 bases and the J gene end by 1 base; junction bases not matched to a gene: 11. CDR3 length: 16 amino acids. The CDR3 bases are TGTGCCAGCAGACCTATACAGGGGCCGAGTAACTATGGCTACACCTTC. It encodes CASRPIQGPSNYGYTF.

V usage is TRBV2 and J usage is TRBJ2-5, with D possibly being TRBD1 (5 bases). The CDR3 runs to 14 residues. Trimming pared 3 bases from V and 1 base from J, leaving 9 bases between. Germline values: CDR1 SNHLY, CDR2 FYNNEI. CDR3 in amino acids: CASSEVGAQETQYF. CDR3 DNA: TGTGCCAGCAGTGAGGTTGGGGCCCAAGAGACCCAGTACTTC.

J is TRBJ1-1 and V is TRBV30; D perhaps matches TRBD1 (5 bases). The CDR3 loop spans 12 amino acids. Germline V lookup: CDR1 GTSNPN, CDR2 SVGIG (reference sequence). Between the trimmed V and J ends, which lost 2 bases and 5 bases, there was a span of 9 bases. The CDR3 reads CAWSRDSTEAFF. CDR3 sequence (DNA): TGTGCCTGGAGTCGGGACTCAACTGAAGCTTTCTTT.

The gene calls are TRBV5-5 and TRBJ2-1; 11 positions agree with TRBD2. This CDR3 is 18 amino acids long. Germline values: CDR1 SGHKS, CDR2 YYEKEE (reference sequence). V was pared by 0 bases and J by 7 bases, with 12 bases of the junction left unmatched. The CDR3 reads CASSLAPIPTSGGNEQFF. CDR3 DNA sequence: TGTGCCAGCAGCTTGGCCCCTATCCCCACTAGCGGGGGTAATGAGCAGTTCTTC. Together with reference TRBV5-5 and TRBJ2-1, the CDR3 gives the full variable domain: DAGVTQSPTHLIKTRGQQVTLRCSPISGHKSVSWYQQVLGQGPQFIFQYYEKEERGRGNFPDRFSARQFPNYSSELNVNALLLGDSALYLCASSLAPIPTSGGNEQFFGPGTRLTVL.

This clone showed up just once. The chain employs TRBV6-5 and TRBJ1-1, with D hard to call. The CDR3 extends over 14 amino acids. V lost 0 bases to trimming and J lost 0 bases, with 5 bases between them. CDR1 and CDR2 (germline): MNHEY, SVGAGI. The CDR3 DNA is TGTGCCAGCAGTTACTCGGGAGTGAACACTGAAGCTTTCTTT. Protein sequence: CASSYSGVNTEAFF.

This clone was recorded once. The chain couples TRBV5-3 to TRBJ2-7, with a tentative D call TRBD1 (6 bases). TRBV5-3 has ORF status, its function being uncertain. The V and J ends lost 0 bases and 0 bases respectively, with 10 bases between them. This CDR3 has 15 residues. CDR3 nucleotide sequence: TGTGCCAGAAGCTTGGTGGCAGGGGTCTCCTACGAGCAGTACTTC. It codes for CARSLVAGVSYEQYF.